This entry lists 24 T cell receptor beta chains sequenced from one sample in a study of T cell clonotyping in hematopoietic cell transplantation. Only in-frame clones appear in the TCRdb table, and some are missing; sequencing was by immunoSEQ multiplex PCR. The repertoire has approximately 2,500 clones, 65% to 85% of them found once; the top ten carry approximately 36%. Sample: peripheral blood mononuclear cells, taken 180 days after allogeneic stem cell transplant. The source is a male patient aged 60 to 75 who had an allogeneic stem cell transplant, so T cells may come from the graft donor. Some clones in this sample may be carry-over from other donors' samples.

The chain has TRBV30 and TRBJ2-1, with 9 bases aligning to TRBD1. This CDR3 has 14 residues. The junction had 3 bases not matched to a gene; V was cut back by 4 bases and J by 2 bases. Germline CDR1 is GTSNPN and CDR2 is SVGIG (reference sequence). The CDR3 spells CAWNRQGAYNEQFF. The CDR3 region has the DNA TGTGCCTGGAATCGACAGGGGGCCTACAATGAGCAGTTCTTC. The variable domain in full, with the rest retrieved from reference TRBV30 and TRBJ2-1, is SQTIHQWPATLVQPVGSPLSLECTVEGTSNPNLYWYRQAAGRGLQLLFYSVGIGQISSEVPQNLSASRPQDRQFILSSKKLLLSDSGFYLCAWNRQGAYNEQFFGPGTRLTVL.

Worth noting for this clone: The junction shows a germline mismatch at one end, possibly a read error. The chain uses TRBV9 and TRBJ1-1; D gene ambiguous. Germline V CDR1 and CDR2: SGDLS, YYNGEE. The CDR3 is 12 amino acids. The CDR3 spells CASSVATQKPIF. As DNA, the CDR3 is TGTGCCAGCAGCGTAGCTACGCAGAAACCTATATTT.

This clone was seen once. The V call is TRBV7-8, the J call TRBJ2-1; TRBD2 matches at 13 bases. Germline trimming cut 5 bases from V and 7 bases from J; bases unmatched to any gene: 8. Germline V gives CDR1 SGHVS, CDR2 FQNEAQ. The CDR3 is 16 residues long. The CDR3 here is CASSRGLAGAINEQFF. CDR3 DNA: TGTGCCAGCAGCCGCGGACTAGCGGGAGCCATTAATGAGCAGTTCTTC.

This chain links TRBV29-1 with TRBJ2-7; perhaps TRBD1 as D (6 bases). V lost 7 bases and J lost 2, with 9 bases in between. This CDR3 comprises 11 residues. The germline gives CDR1 SQVTM, CDR2 ANQGSEA. CDR3 amino acids: CSAWTAYEQYF. The CDR3 DNA is TGCAGCGCCTGGACAGCCTACGAGCAGTACTTC.

This clone was seen only a few times. This rearrangement joins TRBV19 to TRBJ2-7; 12 nucleotides match TRBD1. CDR1 LNHDA and CDR2 SQIVND come from the germline V gene (reference sequence). The trim removed 7 bases at V and 7 bases at J, leaving 8 bases unmatched. The CDR3 covers 14 residues. CDR3 residues: CASTPGQGANEQYF. The DNA for the CDR3 is TGTGCCAGTACTCCGGGACAGGGGGCTAATGAGCAGTACTTC.

This clone has more than one count but fewer than ten. The genes are TRBV27 and TRBJ2-7, with 8 bases fitting TRBD1. This CDR3 spans 15 amino acids. Germline V CDR1 and CDR2: MNHEY, SMNVEV (reference sequence). Trimming cost V 6 bases and J 2 bases; bases outside gene matches: 9. Here the CDR3 reads CASSSLPGQAYEQYF. The CDR3 nucleotides are TGTGCCAGCAGCTCACTACCGGGACAGGCCTACGAGCAGTACTTC.

The chain is built from TRBV30 and TRBJ1-3; D call uncertain. The CDR3 is 12 residues long. V dropped 0 bases and J dropped 2 bases, with 2 bases sitting between them. In germline, CDR1 is GTSNPN, CDR2 SVGIG (reference sequence). The CDR3 DNA reads as TGTGCCTGGAGTGTCACTGGAAACACCATATATTTT. It specifies CAWSVTGNTIYF.

V usage is TRBV5-8 and J usage is TRBJ1-5; no definite D call. V lost 6 bases, J lost 4 bases, and 8 bases lay in between. The germline V gene encodes CDR1 SGHTS and CDR2 YDEGEE. This CDR3 contains 12 residues. CDR3 region: CASTLRNQPQHF. In DNA form, the CDR3 reads TGTGCCAGCACCCTTCGTAATCAGCCCCAGCATTTT.

As DNA, the CDR3 is TGCGCCAGCAGCCCCCGGGGAGTGCACAATGAGCAGTTCTTC. It translates to CASSPRGVHNEQFF. This chain uses TRBV5-1 with TRBJ2-1; weak D call: TRBD2 (5 bases). The CDR3 sequence is 14 residues long. Germline values: CDR1 SGHRS, CDR2 YFSETQ. V gave up 4 bases and J gave up 5 bases, with 13 bases separating them.

This chain joins TRBV29-1 and TRBJ2-3, with TRBD1 identical over 9 bases. The length of the CDR3 is 14 residues. V trimming: 3 bases; J trimming: 4 bases; junction bases outside the gene matches: 5. Germline loops: CDR1 SQVTM, CDR2 ANQGSEA. The CDR3 sequence is CSVDPGQGSDTQYF. The CDR3 DNA follows: TGCAGCGTTGACCCGGGACAGGGCTCAGATACGCAGTATTTT.

The chain recombines TRBV29-1 with TRBJ1-2; possible D gene TRBD1, 5 bases. CDR1 and CDR2 from the germline V gene are SQVTM and ANQGSEA. Trimming pared 3 bases from V and 0 bases from J, leaving 11 bases between. The CDR3 length is 14 residues. The CDR3 here is CSVDKEGPNYGYTF. In DNA, the CDR3 is TGCAGCGTTGATAAAGAGGGACCTAACTATGGCTACACCTTC.

V usage is TRBV5-5 and J usage is TRBJ2-7, with 9 bases that match TRBD1. Germline V gives CDR1 SGHKS, CDR2 YYEKEE (reference sequence). This CDR3 is built from 15 residues. V dropped 3 bases and J dropped 6; count of bases not matched to a gene: 10. CDR3 residues: CASSSAGTGMGEQYF. CDR3 DNA: TGTGCCAGCAGCTCCGCCGGGACAGGGATGGGCGAGCAGTACTTC.

V and J are TRBV7-3 and TRBJ2-3; TRBD1 is a possible D gene (6 bases). CDR3 length: 14 residues. With 4 bases removed from V and 4 bases from J, the gap between germline ends came to 12 bases. Germline CDR1 reads SGHTA; CDR2 reads FQGTGA. CDR3 sequence: CASSSRGVADTQYF. The DNA of the CDR3 is TGTGCCAGCAGCTCCAGGGGAGTGGCAGATACGCAGTATTTT.

The gene calls are TRBV29-1 and TRBJ2-7; 8 positions match TRBD2. J was trimmed by 5 bases and V by 3 bases; bases with no gene match: 0. The CDR3 contains 11 residues. Germline CDR1 is SQVTM and CDR2 is ANQGSEA. The CDR3 nucleotides read TGCAGCGTTGACGGGGGGGACGAGCAGTACTTC. Its protein product is CSVDGGDEQYF.

This chain joins TRBV30 and TRBJ1-2; D might be TRBD1 (5 bases). The germline V gene encodes CDR1 GTSNPN and CDR2 SVGIG (reference sequence). This CDR3 has 13 residues. V lost 3 bases and J lost 3, with 11 bases in between. The CDR3 region is CAWSGDGHYGYTF. In nucleotides, the CDR3 is TGTGCCTGGAGCGGGGACGGACACTATGGCTACACCTTC.

The V and J genes are TRBV10-2 and TRBJ1-2, with a tentative D call TRBD1 (6 bases). The CDR3 loop spans 13 amino acids. Germline CDR1 reads WSHSY; CDR2 reads SAAADI. V shed 7 bases and J shed 3 bases, with 12 bases lying between them. The DNA for the CDR3 is TGCGCCAGCACCCGACAGGTTGACTATGGCTACACCTTC. Encoded protein: CASTRQVDYGYTF.

The CDR3 reads CASSVDWGSYEQYF. In DNA, the CDR3 is TGTGCCAGCAGCGTAGACTGGGGGTCCTACGAGCAGTACTTC. The chain employs TRBV9 and TRBJ2-7; D assignment may be TRBD1 or TRBD2 (5 bases each). V dropped 0 bases and J dropped 1 base, with 8 bases sitting between them. Germline lookup yields CDR1 SGDLS and CDR2 YYNGEE. CDR3 length: 14 residues.

This clone appeared a few times. The chain carries TRBV5-1 and TRBJ2-3; the D is unclear. V was clipped by 8 bases and J by 4 bases, with 8 bases between them. CDR1 SGHRS and CDR2 YFSETQ come from the germline V gene. The CDR3 is made up of 11 amino acids. CDR3 amino acids: CASSQADTQYF. CDR3 bases: TGCGCCAGTAGCCAGGCAGATACGCAGTATTTT.

V is TRBV4-3 and J is TRBJ1-1; D is possibly TRBD1 (5 bases). Between the trimmed V and J ends, which lost 0 bases and 1 base, there was a span of 21 bases. Germline CDR1 LGHNA, CDR2 YSLEER. This CDR3 contains 19 residues. CDR3 nucleotide sequence: TGCGCCAGCAGCCAAGATATCGGAGGACACCGAACCGAGAACACTGAAGCTTTCTTT. Translation gives CASSQDIGGHRTENTEAFF.

The gene calls are TRBV30 and TRBJ2-1; 9 bases agree with TRBD1. CDR1 is GTSNPN, CDR2 SVGIG, per germline (reference sequence). Trimming at V came to 6 bases and at J to 9 bases, leaving 12 bases not matched to a gene. The CDR3 has 14 residues. The CDR3 nucleotides are TGTGCCTGCCCCCCGGGACAGGGAGCCGGTGAGCAGTTCTTC. Amino acid sequence: CACPPGQGAGEQFF.

This sequence joins TRBV7-9 and TRBJ2-7; 9 positions match TRBD1. V trimming: 4 bases; J trimming: 4 bases; junction bases outside the gene matches: 5. The CDR3 covers 14 residues. Germline V lookup: CDR1 SEHNR, CDR2 FQNEAQ (reference sequence). The CDR3 bases are TGTGCCAGCAGCTCCCGGACAGGGGAGTACGAGCAGTACTTC. This codes for CASSSRTGEYEQYF.

The chain couples TRBV7-2 to TRBJ2-7; 9 bases fit TRBD1. The germline V gene encodes CDR1 SGHTA and CDR2 FQGNSA. Unmatched junction bases numbered 8, after V lost 5 bases and J lost 3 bases. This CDR3 has 15 residues. The CDR3 sequence is CASSKTQGANYEQYF. In DNA, the CDR3 is TGTGCCAGCAGCAAAACACAGGGGGCAAACTACGAGCAGTACTTC.

The V and J genes are TRBV6-5 and TRBJ1-2, with D possibly being TRBD1 (6 bases). CDR1 is MNHEY and CDR2 is SVGAGI in the germline V gene. V was pared by 6 bases and J by 8 bases, with 16 bases between. The CDR3 is 13 amino acids. The CDR3 loop reads CASRLLGAGGYTF. In DNA, the CDR3 is TGTGCCAGCAGACTCTTGGGGGCGGGAGGCTACACCTTC.

The genes are TRBV21-1 and TRBJ1-4. TRBV21-1 is flagged as a pseudogene. The CDR3 runs 14 residues. The CDR3 sequence is CARGGVGTNEKLFF. CDR3 coding DNA: TGTGCCAGAGGGGGGGTCGGAACTAATGAAAAACTGTTTTTT.